These T cell receptor beta chains were read from a single sample in a study of T cells after yellow fever vaccination. TCRdb fed the 5' RACE reads into MiXCR, producing one record per CDR3 protein. Here the sample spans hundreds of thousands of distinct CDR3 sequences, 13% being singletons. Sequenced here: PBMCs, sampled on the day of the yellow fever booster vaccination. The origin of the receptors is a young man who received the YFV17D yellow fever vaccine. Each CDR3 is given with its conserved first and last residue. D genes are given only for firm matches. Size is omitted from some rows. Given values are once, few, many or a class for expanded clones.

TRBJ1-5	few	TRBV7-2	TRBD1	CASSLAGGTGNQPQHF	TGTGCCAGCAGCTTAGCAGGGGGGACAGGCAATCAGCCCCAGCATTTT
TRBJ2-1	NA	TRBV12-3/TRBV12-4	NA	CASSPGGAGFNEQFF	TGTGCCAGCAGCCCTGGAGGTGCGGGATTCAATGAGCAGTTCTTC
TRBJ2-1	NA	TRBV6-5	NA	CASSYMPGSYNEQFF	TGTGCCAGCAGTTATATGCCCGGCTCCTACAATGAGCAGTTCTTC
TRBJ2-1	NA	TRBV15	TRBD2	CATSRVGLADNEQFF	TGTGCCACCAGCAGAGTGGGACTAGCGGACAATGAGCAGTTCTTC
TRBJ2-3	few	TRBV24-1	NA	CATSRRETGTDTQYF	TGTGCCACCAGTCGGAGGGAGACAGGCACAGATACGCAGTATTTT
TRBJ2-1	NA	TRBV5-4	NA	CASSPGTGTLQGNEQFF	TGTGCCAGCAGCCCTGGTACCGGGACCCTGCAGGGCAATGAGCAGTTCTTC
TRBJ2-3	few	TRBV3-1	NA	CASSLREPGADTQYF	TGTGCCAGCAGCCTGCGGGAACCTGGGGCAGATACGCAGTATTTT
TRBJ2-1	few	TRBV24-1	TRBD2	CATSQLAGGYNEQFF	TGTGCCACCAGCCAACTAGCGGGAGGATACAATGAGCAGTTCTTC
TRBJ1-6	few	TRBV6-5	TRBD1	CASSYSGQVYNSPLHF	TGTGCCAGCAGTTACTCCGGACAGGTCTATAATTCACCCCTCCACTTT
TRBJ1-6	NA	TRBV15	TRBD1	CATSRAGTGDWPPLHF	TGTGCCACCAGCAGAGCAGGGACAGGCGATTGGCCACCCCTCCACTTT
TRBJ2-3	once	TRBV18	NA	CASSMVRNTDTQYF	TGTGCCAGCTCAATGGTCAGGAACACAGATACGCAGTATTTT
TRBJ2-1	few	TRBV29-1	NA	CSVGMGAVFEQFF	TGCAGCGTGGGCATGGGTGCGGTATTTGAGCAGTTCTTC
TRBJ2-7	NA	TRBV5-1	NA	CASSWATGAISYEQYF	TGCGCCAGCAGCTGGGCGACAGGCGCCATCTCCTACGAGCAGTACTTC
TRBJ2-1	few	TRBV5-1	NA	CASSFLGVPSYNEQFF	TGCGCCAGCAGCTTCTTGGGAGTCCCCTCCTACAATGAGCAGTTCTTC
TRBJ2-3	NA	TRBV20-1	TRBD2	CSASSAGGPTDTQYF	TGCAGTGCTAGTTCGGCGGGAGGGCCGACAGATACGCAGTATTTT
TRBJ2-5	few	TRBV20-1	TRBD2	CSANWGSEREAQYF	TGCAGTGCTAACTGGGGGAGCGAGCGGGAGGCCCAGTACTTC
TRBJ1-1	few	TRBV30	NA	CAWSVRGSGWTNTEAFF	TGTGCCTGGAGTGTGCGTGGTTCGGGTTGGACGAACACTGAAGCTTTCTTT
TRBJ1-3	few	TRBV2	NA	CASRDGGNTIYF	TGTGCCAGTAGAGACGGCGGAAACACCATATATTTT
TRBJ2-3	NA	TRBV5-1	NA	CASGFGSLSTDTQYF	TGCGCCAGCGGATTTGGGTCGTTGAGCACAGATACGCAGTATTTT
TRBJ2-1	NA	TRBV27	TRBD2	CASSFSLVLAGVEQFF	TGTGCCAGCAGTTTTAGTCTGGTACTAGCGGGAGTTGAGCAGTTCTTC
TRBJ2-7	many	TRBV7-2	TRBD1	CASSLEQGAAYEQYF	TGTGCCAGCAGCTTAGAACAGGGGGCGGCCTACGAGCAGTACTTC
TRBJ2-2	NA	TRBV20-1	NA	CSALDRNTGELFF	TGCAGTGCCCTCGACAGGAACACCGGGGAGCTGTTTTTT
TRBJ2-7	many	TRBV18	TRBD2	CASSLGLAEAYEQYF	TGTGCCAGCTCACTGGGACTAGCGGAAGCCTACGAGCAGTACTTC
TRBJ2-7	NA	TRBV30	NA	CAQLSSSYEQYF	TGTGCCCAACTCTCGTCGAGTTACGAGCAGTACTTC
TRBJ2-2	NA	TRBV4-3	NA	CASSQEFGTGELFF	TGCGCCAGCAGCCAAGAGTTCGGCACCGGGGAGCTGTTTTTT
TRBJ2-1	NA	TRBV4-2	TRBD1	CASSQEGDSRFF	TGTGCCAGCAGCCAAGAGGGGGACAGTCGGTTCTTC
TRBJ2-7	NA	TRBV21-1	NA	CASSNRGEGEQYF	TGTGCCAGCAGCAATCGGGGAGAAGGCGAGCAGTACTTC